Listed below are T cell receptor beta chains from one sample, sequenced in a study of blood T cell repertoires in COVID-19. Here immunoSEQ multiplex PCR was the method, and the copy in TCRdb shows in-frame clones only, minus some. This sample has some 90,000 clones, with 70% to 85% found just once. The sequencing sample was made of peripheral blood. Receptors were obtained from an older man with active or convalescent COVID-19. Each CDR3 is given with its conserved first and last residue. Fields, in order: V gene, J gene, CDR3 protein.

TRBV18	TRBJ1-4	CASSRLNEKLFF
TRBV18	TRBJ1-1	CASSPEQGAFDTEAFF
TRBV6-5	TRBJ1-5	CASSQGTGNQPQHF
TRBV15	TRBJ1-3	CATSSDSNGNTIYF
TRBV5-4	TRBJ2-3	CASSFGGGAIDTQYF
TRBV29-1	TRBJ1-5	CSVTTGVDQPQHF
TRBV6-2/TRBV6-3	TRBJ2-2	CASSTGVLGELFF
TRBV7-2	TRBJ1-1	CASSLTPGTNTEAFF
TRBV5-1	TRBJ2-1	CASFPLAGGYNEQFF
TRBV19	TRBJ2-7	CASSIPSTGGEQYF
TRBV10-2	TRBJ2-3	CASSEQAGTQYF
TRBV19	TRBJ1-1	CASSILDRNTEAFF
TRBV6-5	TRBJ1-2	CASGGMTPPHYGYTF
TRBV30	TRBJ2-5	CAWIQTSGGLRETQYF
TRBV4-3	TRBJ1-2	CASSLDREVYGYTF
TRBV5-1	TRBJ2-7	CASSSSPSTYEQYF
TRBV2	TRBJ1-4	CASGLGSLNEKLFF
TRBV11-3	TRBJ1-2	CASSFQQGAGYGYTF
TRBV5-1	TRBJ2-3	CASSLALANTDTQYF
TRBV5-4	TRBJ1-2	CASSSDRERGYTF
TRBV18	TRBJ2-4	CASSRTGDVNIQYF
TRBV24-1	TRBJ2-5	CATSDPTGAGQETQYF